The clone carrying this TCR beta chain was recorded a few times. Its antigen is still unknown. The sample comes from a study of metastatic and nonmetastatic thyroid tumors. Study in general: The authors compared repertoires across blood and tumor or nodule tissue from malignant and benign thyroid patients. Study results and limitations: Malignant thyroid tumors reportedly exceeded benign nodules significantly in TCR beta diversity, with the difference appearing in blood and tumor.

Until they underwent thyroid surgery, no patient had received any treatment. Unmatched junction bases numbered 19, after V lost 5 bases and J lost 6 bases. CDR1 and CDR2 from the germline V gene are SGHAT and FQNNGV. This CDR3 is built from 18 residues. TCRdb used MiXCR to call clones anew from the PCR reads. The sample yields about 37,000 clones, around 28% seen once. The clonotype comes from a male donor with papillary thyroid cancer or a benign thyroid nodule (not recorded which). Some clones in this sample may be carry-over from other donors' samples. This chain links TRBV11-2 with TRBJ2-1; 7 nucleotides agree with TRBD2. Sequenced material: blood. The CDR3 protein is CASSANMFWGGRSNEQFF. The CDR3 coding sequence is TGTGCCAGCAGCGCTAATATGTTTTGGGGCGGGAGATCCAATGAGCAGTTCTTC.